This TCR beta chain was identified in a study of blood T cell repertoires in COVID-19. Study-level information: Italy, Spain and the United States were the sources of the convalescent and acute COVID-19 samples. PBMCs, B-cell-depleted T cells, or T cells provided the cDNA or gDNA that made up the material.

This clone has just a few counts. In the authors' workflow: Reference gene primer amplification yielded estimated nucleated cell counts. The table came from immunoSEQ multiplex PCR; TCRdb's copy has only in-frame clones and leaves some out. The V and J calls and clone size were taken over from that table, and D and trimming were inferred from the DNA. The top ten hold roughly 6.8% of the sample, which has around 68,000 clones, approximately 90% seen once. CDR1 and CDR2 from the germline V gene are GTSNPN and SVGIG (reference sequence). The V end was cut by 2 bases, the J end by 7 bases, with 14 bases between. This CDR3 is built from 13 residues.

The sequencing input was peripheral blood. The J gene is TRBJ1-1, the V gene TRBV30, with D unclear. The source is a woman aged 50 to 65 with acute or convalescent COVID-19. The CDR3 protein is CAWSKLGGVEAFF. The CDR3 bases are TGTGCCTGGAGTAAATTGGGTGGAGTTGAAGCTTTCTTT.